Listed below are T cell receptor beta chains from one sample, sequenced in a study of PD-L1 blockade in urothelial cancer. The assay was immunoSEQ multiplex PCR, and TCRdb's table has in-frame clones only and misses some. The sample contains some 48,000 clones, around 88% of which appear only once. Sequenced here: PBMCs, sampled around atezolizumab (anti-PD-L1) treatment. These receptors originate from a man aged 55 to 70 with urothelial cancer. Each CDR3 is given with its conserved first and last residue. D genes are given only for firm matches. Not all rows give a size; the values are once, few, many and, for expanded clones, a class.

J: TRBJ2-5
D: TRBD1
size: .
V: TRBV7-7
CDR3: CASSAGGKETQYF
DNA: TGTGCTAGCAGCGCAGGGGGTAAAGAGACCCAGTACTTC

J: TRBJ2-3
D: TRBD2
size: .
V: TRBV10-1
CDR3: CASSELRGSTDTQYF
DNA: TGCGCCAGCAGTGAGTTGCGGGGGAGCACAGATACGCAGTATTTT

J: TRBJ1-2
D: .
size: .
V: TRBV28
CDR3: CASTSTANYGYTF
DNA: TGTGCCAGCACTTCGACAGCTAACTATGGCTACACCTTC

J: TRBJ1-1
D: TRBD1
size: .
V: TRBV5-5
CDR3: CASSLGTGNTEAFF
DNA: TGTGCCAGCAGCCTCGGGACAGGGAACACTGAAGCTTTCTTT

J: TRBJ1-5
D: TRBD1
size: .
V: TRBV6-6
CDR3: CASLTGAGNQPQHF
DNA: TGTGCCAGCTTGACAGGGGCCGGCAATCAGCCCCAGCATTTT

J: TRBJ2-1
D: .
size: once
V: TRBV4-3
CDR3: CASSQDNAGAWYEQFF
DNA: TGCGCCAGCAGCCAAGATAACGCGGGGGCTTGGTATGAGCAGTTCTTC

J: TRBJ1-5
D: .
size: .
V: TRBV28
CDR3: CASSRGDSQPQHF
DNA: TGTGCCAGCAGTCGGGGGGATAGTCAGCCCCAGCATTTT

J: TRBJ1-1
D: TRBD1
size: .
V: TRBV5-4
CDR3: CASSPRTGAPVSEAFF
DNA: TGTGCCAGCAGCCCACGAACAGGGGCTCCAGTTAGTGAAGCTTTCTTT

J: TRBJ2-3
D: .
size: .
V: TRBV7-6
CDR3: CASSLAPSQDTQYF
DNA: TGTGCCAGCAGCTTAGCGCCTAGCCAGGATACGCAGTATTTT

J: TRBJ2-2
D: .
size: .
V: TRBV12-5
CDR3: CASGLGQVNTGELFF
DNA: TGTGCTAGTGGTTTGGGACAGGTCAACACCGGGGAGCTGTTTTTT

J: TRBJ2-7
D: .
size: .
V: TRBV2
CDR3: CASSESGYEQYF
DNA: TGTGCCAGCAGTGAATCCGGTTACGAGCAGTACTTC

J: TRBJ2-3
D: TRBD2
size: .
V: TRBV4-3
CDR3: CASSQGASGLRVDTQYF
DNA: TGCGCCAGCAGCCAAGGTGCTAGCGGGCTACGGGTAGATACGCAGTATTTT

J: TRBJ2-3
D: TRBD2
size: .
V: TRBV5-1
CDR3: CASSLVAGGPTDTQYF
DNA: TGCGCCAGCAGCTTGGTGGCGGGGGGGCCCACAGATACGCAGTATTTT

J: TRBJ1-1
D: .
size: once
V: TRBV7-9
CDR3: CASSFEGGGGTEAFF
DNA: TGTGCCAGCAGCTTCGAGGGAGGGGGGGGAACTGAAGCTTTCTTT

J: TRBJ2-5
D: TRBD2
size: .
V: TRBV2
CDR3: CASRPGLAGTGETQYF
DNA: TGTGCCAGCAGGCCGGGACTAGCGGGTACGGGGGAGACCCAGTACTTC

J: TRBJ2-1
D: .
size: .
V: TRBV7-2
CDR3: CASSSFDEQFF
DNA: TGTGCCAGCAGCTCCTTCGATGAGCAGTTCTTC

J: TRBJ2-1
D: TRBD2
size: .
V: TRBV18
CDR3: CASSPTTSGASSYNEQFF
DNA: TGTGCCAGCTCGCCGACGACTAGCGGGGCTAGCTCCTACAATGAGCAGTTCTTC

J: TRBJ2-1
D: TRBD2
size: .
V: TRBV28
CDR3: CASILAGRANEQFF
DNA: TGTGCCAGCATACTAGCGGGCAGAGCCAATGAGCAGTTCTTC

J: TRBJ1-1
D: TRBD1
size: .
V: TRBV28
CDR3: CASTPQTGAITEAFF
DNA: TGTGCCAGCACCCCTCAGACAGGGGCTATAACTGAAGCTTTCTTT

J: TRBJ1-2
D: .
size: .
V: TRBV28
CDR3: CASRSWDINYGYTF
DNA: TGTGCCAGCAGATCCTGGGACATAAACTATGGCTACACCTTC

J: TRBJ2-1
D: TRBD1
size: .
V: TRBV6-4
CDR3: CASSDRGGSYNEQFF
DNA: TGTGCCAGCAGCGACAGGGGGGGGTCCTACAATGAGCAGTTCTTC

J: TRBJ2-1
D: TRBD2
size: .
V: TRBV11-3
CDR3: CASSRGGLFNEQFF
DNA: TGTGCCAGCAGCCGGGGGGGCCTTTTCAATGAGCAGTTCTTC

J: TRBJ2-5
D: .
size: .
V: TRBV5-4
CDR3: CASSFSGQAREGTQYF
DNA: TGTGCCAGCAGCTTCTCTGGGCAGGCCCGCGAGGGGACCCAGTACTTC

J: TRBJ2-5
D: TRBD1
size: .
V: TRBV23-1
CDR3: CASSPDVSDRVAETQYF
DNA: TGCGCCAGCAGTCCCGATGTTTCTGACAGGGTAGCGGAGACCCAGTACTTC

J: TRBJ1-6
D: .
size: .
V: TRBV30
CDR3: CAWSVSNSPLHF
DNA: TGTGCCTGGAGTGTGAGCAATTCACCCCTCCACTTT

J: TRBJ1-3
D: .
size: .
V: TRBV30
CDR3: CAWSPVFPYSGNTIYF
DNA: TGTGCCTGGAGCCCAGTTTTCCCTTACTCTGGAAACACCATATATTTT

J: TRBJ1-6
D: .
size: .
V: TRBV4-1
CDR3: CASSQGTGNSYNSPLHF
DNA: TGCGCCAGCAGCCAAGGCACAGGGAACTCCTATAATTCACCCCTCCACTTT

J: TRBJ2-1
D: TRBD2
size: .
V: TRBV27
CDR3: CASSFGRGGVNEQFF
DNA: TGTGCCAGCAGTTTTGGGCGGGGGGGTGTAAATGAGCAGTTCTTC

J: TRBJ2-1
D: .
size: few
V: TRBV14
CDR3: CASSHEGVGTYNEQFF
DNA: TGTGCCAGCAGCCATGAGGGAGTCGGAACCTACAATGAGCAGTTCTTC

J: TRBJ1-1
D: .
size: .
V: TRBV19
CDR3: CASSISGVNTEAFF
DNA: TGTGCCAGTAGTATTAGCGGGGTGAACACTGAAGCTTTCTTT

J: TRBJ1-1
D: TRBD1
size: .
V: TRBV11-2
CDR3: CASSSPGTVEPAFF
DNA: TGTGCCAGCAGCTCTCCCGGGACAGTCGAACCAGCTTTCTTT

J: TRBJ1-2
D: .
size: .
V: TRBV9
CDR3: CASSQNTYGYTF
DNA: TGTGCCAGCAGCCAGAACACGTATGGCTACACCTTC

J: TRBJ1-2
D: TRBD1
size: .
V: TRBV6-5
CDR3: CATRRRQGNYGYTF
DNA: TGTGCCACCAGACGTAGACAGGGTAACTATGGCTACACCTTC

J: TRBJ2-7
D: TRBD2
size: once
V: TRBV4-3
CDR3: CASSQDQRGIYEQYF
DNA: TGCGCCAGCAGCCAAGACCAGCGGGGGATATACGAGCAGTACTTC

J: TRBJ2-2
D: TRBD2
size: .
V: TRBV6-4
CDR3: CASRLAGGTNTGELFF
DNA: TGTGCCAGCAGACTAGCGGGGGGAACGAACACCGGGGAGCTGTTTTTT

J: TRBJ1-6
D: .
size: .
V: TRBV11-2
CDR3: CASSLDAGAYNSPLHF
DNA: TGTGCCAGCAGCTTAGATGCGGGGGCCTATAATTCACCCCTCCACTTT

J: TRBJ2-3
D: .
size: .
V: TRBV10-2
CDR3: CASSGPAYPSTDTQYF
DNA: TGCGCCAGCAGTGGGCCAGCGTACCCTAGCACAGATACGCAGTATTTT

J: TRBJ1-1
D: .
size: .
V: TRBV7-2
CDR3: CASSLAEYSEAFF
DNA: TGTGCCAGCAGCTTAGCTGAATACAGTGAAGCTTTCTTT

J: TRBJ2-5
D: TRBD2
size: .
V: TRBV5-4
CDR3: CASNYGGARAETQYF
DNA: TGTGCCAGCAACTACGGGGGGGCTAGGGCGGAGACCCAGTACTTC

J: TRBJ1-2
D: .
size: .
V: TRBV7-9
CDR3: CASSSTLDRWNYGYTF
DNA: TGTGCCAGCAGCTCTACCCTAGACAGGTGGAACTATGGCTACACCTTC

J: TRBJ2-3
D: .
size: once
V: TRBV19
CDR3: CASSRDGGSVPDTQYF
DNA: TGTGCCAGTAGTAGGGACGGGGGTTCTGTTCCCGATACGCAGTATTTT

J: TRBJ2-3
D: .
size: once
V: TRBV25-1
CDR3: CASSDAGTSTDTQYF
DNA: TGTGCCAGCAGTGATGCCGGGACTAGCACAGATACGCAGTATTTT